These T cell receptor beta chains were read from a single sample in a study of Ad26.COV2.S vaccination and SARS-CoV-2 variants. The table came from immunoSEQ multiplex PCR; TCRdb's copy has only in-frame clones and leaves some out. In the table there are around 400,000 clones, 89% of which are singletons. Source: peripheral blood, taken in a trial of Ad26.COV2.S vaccine versus placebo. These receptors all stem from a person between 18 and 59 years old who received the Ad26.COV2.S COVID-19 vaccine or a placebo. Each CDR3 is given with its conserved first and last residue. D genes are given only for firm matches. Where a row states a size, it is once, few, many or the class of an expanded clone; other rows omit it.

cdr3_aa: CATLWTSGHNEQFF; cdr3_nt: TGTGCCACCTTGTGGACTAGCGGTCACAATGAGCAGTTCTTC; d_call: TRBD2; clone_size: .; cdr3_length: 14; j_call: TRBJ2-1; v_call: TRBV2
cdr3_aa: CASSIPGASTGEQFF; cdr3_nt: TGTGCCAGCAGCATCCCTGGGGCCTCCACCGGGGAGCAGTTCTTC; d_call: .; clone_size: few; cdr3_length: 15; j_call: TRBJ2-1; v_call: TRBV3-1/TRBV3-2
cdr3_aa: CASSQFVGNQPQHF; cdr3_nt: TGCGCCAGCAGCCAATTCGTTGGCAATCAGCCCCAGCATTTT; d_call: .; clone_size: .; cdr3_length: 14; j_call: TRBJ1-5; v_call: TRBV4-1
cdr3_aa: CASSIGQGRLGGDEQFF; cdr3_nt: TGTGCCAGTAGTATAGGACAGGGGCGGCTCGGGGGAGATGAGCAGTTCTTC; d_call: TRBD1; clone_size: .; cdr3_length: 17; j_call: TRBJ2-1; v_call: TRBV19
cdr3_aa: CASSEQGGPNYGYTF; cdr3_nt: TGTGCCAGCTCCGAACAGGGAGGACCTAACTATGGCTACACCTTC; d_call: .; clone_size: .; cdr3_length: 15; j_call: TRBJ1-2; v_call: TRBV18
cdr3_aa: CASSQDDRRGYTF; cdr3_nt: TGTGCCAGCAGCCAAGACGACCGGAGGGGCTACACCTTC; d_call: .; clone_size: once; cdr3_length: 13; j_call: TRBJ1-2; v_call: TRBV3-1/TRBV3-2
cdr3_aa: CASSQGGMTDTQYF; cdr3_nt: TGCGCCAGCAGCCAAGGTGGGATGACAGATACGCAGTATTTT; d_call: .; clone_size: .; cdr3_length: 14; j_call: TRBJ2-3; v_call: TRBV4-1
cdr3_aa: CASSIPSGGSSYNEQFF; cdr3_nt: TGTGCCAGTAGTATCCCTAGCGGGGGAAGCTCCTACAATGAGCAGTTCTTC; d_call: TRBD2; clone_size: once; cdr3_length: 17; j_call: TRBJ2-1; v_call: TRBV19
cdr3_aa: CASSLGTNQPQHF; cdr3_nt: TGTGCCAGCAGTCTCGGGACCAATCAGCCCCAGCATTTT; d_call: .; clone_size: .; cdr3_length: 13; j_call: TRBJ1-5; v_call: TRBV28
cdr3_aa: CASSEYSRNLGNTIYF; cdr3_nt: TGTGCCAGCAGTGAATATTCCAGGAATCTTGGAAACACCATATATTTT; d_call: .; clone_size: once; cdr3_length: 16; j_call: TRBJ1-3; v_call: TRBV25-1
cdr3_aa: CASSLDNSPLHF; cdr3_nt: TGTGCCAGCAGTCTTGATAATTCACCCCTCCACTTT; d_call: .; clone_size: many; cdr3_length: 12; j_call: TRBJ1-6; v_call: TRBV12-3/TRBV12-4
cdr3_aa: CATSDIARGDYNEQFF; cdr3_nt: TGTGCCACCAGTGATATAGCCAGGGGTGATTACAATGAGCAGTTCTTC; d_call: .; clone_size: .; cdr3_length: 16; j_call: TRBJ2-1; v_call: TRBV24-1
cdr3_aa: CASSFGSASYEQYF; cdr3_nt: TGCGCCAGCAGCTTCGGGAGCGCCTCCTACGAGCAGTACTTC; d_call: .; clone_size: .; cdr3_length: 14; j_call: TRBJ2-7; v_call: TRBV5-1
cdr3_aa: CASSNRGDRETQYF; cdr3_nt: TGTGCCAGCAGCAACAGGGGGGACCGAGAGACCCAGTACTTC; d_call: TRBD1; clone_size: .; cdr3_length: 14; j_call: TRBJ2-5; v_call: TRBV9
cdr3_aa: CASSEVEPLDSGANVLTF; cdr3_nt: TGTGCCAGCAGTGAAGTGGAGCCCCTTGACTCTGGGGCCAACGTCCTGACTTTC; d_call: .; clone_size: .; cdr3_length: 18; j_call: TRBJ2-6; v_call: TRBV6-1
cdr3_aa: CASTPGLGSPLHF; cdr3_nt: TGTGCCAGCACCCCGGGATTGGGGTCACCCCTCCACTTT; d_call: .; clone_size: .; cdr3_length: 13; j_call: TRBJ1-6; v_call: TRBV19